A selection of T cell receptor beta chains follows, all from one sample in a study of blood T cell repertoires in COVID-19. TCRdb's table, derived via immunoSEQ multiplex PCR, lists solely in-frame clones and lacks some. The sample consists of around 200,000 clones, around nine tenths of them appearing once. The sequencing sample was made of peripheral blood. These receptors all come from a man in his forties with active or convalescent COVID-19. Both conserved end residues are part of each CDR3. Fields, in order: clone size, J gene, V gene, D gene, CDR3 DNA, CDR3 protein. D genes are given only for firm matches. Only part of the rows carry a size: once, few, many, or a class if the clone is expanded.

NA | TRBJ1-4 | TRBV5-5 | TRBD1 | TGTGCCAGCAGCTTGACGAGGCGGGACAGTCAGAATGGGAATGAAAAACTGTTTTTT | CASSLTRRDSQNGNEKLFF
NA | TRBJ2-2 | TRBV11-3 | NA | TGTGCCAGCAGCTTAGGAGGGGGCGGGGAGCTGTTTTTT | CASSLGGGGELFF
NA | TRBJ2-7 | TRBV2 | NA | TGTGCCAGCACGTCGGACACCCACTCCTACGAGCAGTACTTC | CASTSDTHSYEQYF
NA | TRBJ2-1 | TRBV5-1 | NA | TGCGCCAGCAGCTTGGCAGGGGCCTTTAATGAGCAGTTCTTC | CASSLAGAFNEQFF
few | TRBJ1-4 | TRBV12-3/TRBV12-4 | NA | TGTGCCAGCAGTAACAGGGAAAAACTGTTTTTT | CASSNREKLFF
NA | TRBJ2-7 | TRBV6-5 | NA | TGTGCCAGCAGTCGGGACCGGGGAGGCTACGAGCAGTACTTC | CASSRDRGGYEQYF
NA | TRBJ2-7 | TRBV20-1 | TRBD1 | TGCAGTGCTCGACAGGGGGACGAGCAGTACTTC | CSARQGDEQYF
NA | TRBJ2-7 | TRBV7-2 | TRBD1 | TGTGCCAGCAGCGGACAGGGGGGGAGCGAGCAGTACTTC | CASSGQGGSEQYF
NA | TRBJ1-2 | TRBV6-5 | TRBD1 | TGTGCCAGCAGTTACTCCCGGGACAGGAACTATGGCTACACCTTC | CASSYSRDRNYGYTF
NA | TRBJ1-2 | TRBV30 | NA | TGTGCCTGGACCGACAGGTATTTTCATGGCTACACCTTC | CAWTDRYFHGYTF
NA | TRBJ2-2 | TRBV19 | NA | TGTGCCAGTAATAAACTAGCAGGCACCGGGGAGCTGTTTTTT | CASNKLAGTGELFF
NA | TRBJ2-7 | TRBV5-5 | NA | TGTGCCAGCAGCCCGGACAGTGGGGCTTACGAGCAGTACTTC | CASSPDSGAYEQYF
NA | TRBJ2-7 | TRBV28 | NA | TGTGCCAGCAGTCTTAGCCGACCTCCCTACGAGCAGTACTTC | CASSLSRPPYEQYF
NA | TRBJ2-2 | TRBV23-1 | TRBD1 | TGCGCCAGCAGTCCTCACGGGGGACAGGGGGCTTCAGGGGAGCTGTTTTTT | CASSPHGGQGASGELFF
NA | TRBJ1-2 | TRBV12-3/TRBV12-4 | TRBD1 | TGTGCCAGCAGCCCGGGACAGGGGACGGGCTACACCTTC | CASSPGQGTGYTF
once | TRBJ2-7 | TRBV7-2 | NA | TGTGCCAGCAGCTTAGGAGGACTCCTCCGGCGCGAGCAGTACTTC | CASSLGGLLRREQYF
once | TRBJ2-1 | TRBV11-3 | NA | TGTGCCAGCAGCGATGACAGGAACTACAATGAGCAGTTCTTC | CASSDDRNYNEQFF
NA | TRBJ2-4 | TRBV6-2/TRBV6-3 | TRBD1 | TGTGCCAGCAGCCCCGCACCGGGACAGGGGGCTTCCAAAAACATTCAGTACTTC | CASSPAPGQGASKNIQYF
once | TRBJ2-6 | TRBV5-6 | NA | TGTGCCAGCAGCTTTTTCAGCTCTGGGGCCAACGTCCTGACTTTC | CASSFFSSGANVLTF
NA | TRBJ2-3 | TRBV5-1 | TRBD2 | TGCGCCAGCAGCTTGGGTCGGGGGGAATTAGATACGCAGTATTTT | CASSLGRGELDTQYF
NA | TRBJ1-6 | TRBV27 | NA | TGTGCCAGCCAGACGGGGATTAATTCACCCCTCCACTTT | CASQTGINSPLHF
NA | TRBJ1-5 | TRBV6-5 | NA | TGTGCCAGCAGTTTAACACAGGGTGATCAGCCCCAGCATTTT | CASSLTQGDQPQHF
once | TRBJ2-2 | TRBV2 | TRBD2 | TGTGCCAGCAGACCGACTAGCGGGGGGCGCGACACCGGGGAGCTGTTTTTT | CASRPTSGGRDTGELFF
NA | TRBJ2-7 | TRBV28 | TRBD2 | TGTGCCAGCAGGATAGCGGGGGCCCGCTACGAGCAGTACTTC | CASRIAGARYEQYF
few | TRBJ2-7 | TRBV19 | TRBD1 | TGTGCCAGTAGTACCGGGACAGTCTCCTACGAGCAGTACTTC | CASSTGTVSYEQYF
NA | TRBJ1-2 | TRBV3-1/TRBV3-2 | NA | TGTGCCAGCCGGGGGGGTAACAGGGAAGGCTACACCTTC | CASRGGNREGYTF
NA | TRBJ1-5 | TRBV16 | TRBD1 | TGTGCCAGCAGCCACGGGACAGCGAATTTCGGCAATCAGCCCCAGCATTTT | CASSHGTANFGNQPQHF
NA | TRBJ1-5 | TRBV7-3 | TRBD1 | TGTGCCAGTCCGAAGAAACCGACAGGGCATCAGCCCCAGCATTTT | CASPKKPTGHQPQHF
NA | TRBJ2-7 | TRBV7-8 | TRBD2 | TGTGCCAGCAGCAAAGGACTAGCGGGGGCAAGCTCCTACGAGCAGTACTTC | CASSKGLAGASSYEQYF
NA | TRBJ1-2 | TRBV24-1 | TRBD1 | TGTGCCACCAGTGATTTAGCGACAGGGACTGGCTACACCTTC | CATSDLATGTGYTF